This TCR beta chain was obtained from a study of human T cells and chemical hapten exposure. On the study more broadly: Patients received weekly diphenylcyclopropenone doses to the scalp throughout the approximately 24-week study.

Time point indicated: patch test 1, 2 weeks after DPC sensitization. Described treatment: therapeutic diphenylcyclopropenone sensitization with weekly scalp DPC. The starting material, unfractionated whole blood, was used for total RNA extraction. Using its own MiXCR run on the RACE reads, TCRdb lists one record per CDR3 protein. The table has about 99,000 distinct CDR3 sequences, around 11% seen once; the top ten hold around 2.2%. Study-wide results and caveats: A positive correlation with patch test score was shown by PT1 expanded TCR counts. There were significantly more large CDR3 similarity clusters among expanded TCRs than among controls.

The CDR3 has 14 amino acids. J gave up 6 bases and V 7 bases, and 10 bases lay outside the gene matches. The germline CDR1 and CDR2 sequences are SQVTM and ANQGSEA. This clonotype is termed medium-sized. The antigen is unknown. The V gene is TRBV29-1, the J gene TRBJ2-3; 10 nucleotides agree with TRBD2. The sequenced sample was whole blood, obtained in connection with sensitization to the hapten diphenylcyclopropenone (DPC). This sequence was found in a woman in her forties with alopecia areata. Some clones in this sample may be carry-over from other donors' samples. In nucleotides, the CDR3 is TGCAGCGCGGCGGGGCTAGCGGGAGTGGATACGCAGTATTTT. This gives the protein CSAAGLAGVDTQYF.